This T cell receptor beta chain was obtained from a study of T cell responses to AZD1222 COVID-19 vaccine. In this sample, this clone turned up once. What it binds is unknown. Study outcomes and limitations: Two AZD1222 administrations were followed by greater Spike-specific TCR breadth and depth.

Clones were sequenced by immunoSEQ multiplex PCR, and TCRdb holds only the in-frame ones, with some missing. The repertoire holds around 100,000 clones, with over 80% as singletons. Sample: peripheral blood, taken on day 0 of AZD1222 vaccination. This receptor was obtained from an adult in good health.

This CDR3 is CASSLPPNQLGYNEQFF. As DNA, the CDR3 is TGTGCCAGCAGCTTACCGCCCAACCAACTGGGGTACAATGAGCAGTTCTTC. This sequence joins TRBV11-2 and TRBJ2-1; D unclear. Trimming removed 2 bases from V and 4 bases from J, with 18 bases in between. Per germline, CDR1 SGHAT and CDR2 FQNNGV. The CDR3 is made up of 17 amino acids.